One sample yielded the 19 T cell receptor beta chains listed below, sequenced in a study of T cell repertoires in cytomegalovirus infection (dated by TCRdb to about 2019). The instrument given in TCRdb is Illumina HiSeq 1500. Starting from the raw public reads, TCRdb applied fastp trimming at Q25, assembled clones with MiXCR and retained in-frame beta chains. Rows are combined by CDR3 protein, so each entry shows the most common genes and DNA. Across this sample there are hundreds of thousands of distinct CDR3 sequences, with roughly 46% seen only once. The top ten clonotypes cover about two fifths of the sample. These TCRs' antigens remain unknown. According to the study, the label for this sample's treatment or condition signals: in vitro stimulation with specific CMV peptide epitopes to enrich CMV-specific T cells. The sample was cultured PBMCs, taken from culture after CMV antigen stimulation. The source is a human donor in good health (CMV status not recorded). Some clones in this sample may be carry-over from other donors' samples.

The chain employs TRBV2 and TRBJ2-2; the D gene could be TRBD1 or TRBD2 (5 bases each). V was cut by 6 bases and J by 3 bases, with 14 bases left in between. Germline V gene lookup returns CDR1 SNHLY and CDR2 FYNNEI. The CDR3 extends over 15 amino acids. CDR3 sequence reads: CASSPGTSYTGELFF. The DNA of the CDR3 is TGTGCCAGCAGCCCCGGGACCTCCTACACCGGGGAGCTGTTTTTT.

This clonotype has only a few counts. The chain employs TRBV28 and TRBJ2-5, with 15 bases aligning to TRBD2. With V trimmed by 5 bases and J by 4 bases, 2 bases remained unmatched. The CDR3 runs 15 residues. Germline lookup yields CDR1 MDHEN and CDR2 SYDVKM. The CDR3 coding sequence is TGTGCCAGCAGTACGGGACTAGCGGGGGGAGAGACCCAGTACTTC. Its protein is CASSTGLAGGETQYF. Combining the CDR3 with reference TRBV28 and TRBJ2-5 gives the whole variable domain DVKVTQSSRYLVKRTGEKVFLECVQDMDHENMFWYRQDPGLGLRLIYFSYDVKMKEKGDIPEGYSVSREKKERFSLILESASTNQTSMYLCASSTGLAGGETQYFGPGTRLLVL.

Only a few counts were recorded for this clonotype. The chain combines TRBV5-1 with TRBJ1-1; D unclear. With 1 base removed from V and 3 bases from J, the gap between germline ends came to 13 bases. The V gene's germline CDR1 is SGHRS and CDR2 YFSETQ. This CDR3 comprises 15 residues. CDR3 DNA: TGCGCCAGCAGCTTGTGGGCGGGTACGGACACTGAAGCTTTCTTT. Its translation is CASSLWAGTDTEAFF.

The V and J genes are TRBV2 and TRBJ2-3; 8 positions agree with TRBD2. The trim removed 8 bases at V and 6 bases at J, leaving 10 bases unmatched. This CDR3 has 14 residues. Germline V gives CDR1 SNHLY, CDR2 FYNNEI. CDR3 sequence (DNA): TGTGCCAGCTCTGGGACTAGTTGGGCGGATACGCAGTATTTT. This sequence encodes CASSGTSWADTQYF.

The rearrangement uses TRBV7-6 and TRBJ2-1, with 11 nucleotides matching TRBD2. The CDR3 consists of 15 residues. J was trimmed by 12 bases and V by 5 bases; bases with no gene match: 12. Germline V gives CDR1 SGHVS, CDR2 FNYEAQ. Written as DNA, the CDR3 is TGTGCCAGCAGCCAGGGACTAGCGGAACTCTCGGGGCAGTTCTTC. This encodes CASSQGLAELSGQFF.

The chain has TRBV7-6 and TRBJ1-2; D is unresolved. CDR1 and CDR2 (germline): SGHVS, FNYEAQ. The CDR3 length is 11 residues. Trimming shortened V by 1 base and J by 8 bases, and 5 bases separated the two germline ends. The DNA of the CDR3 is TGTGCCAGCAGCTTAGAACGGGGCTACACCTTC. It is translated as CASSLERGYTF.

Here the CDR3 DNA reads TGTGCCAGTAGTAGGAGGAATAGGGGGCTCCCCGACGGGAGATTGAACACTGAAGCTTTCTTT. Protein: CASSRRNRGLPDGRLNTEAFF. The rearrangement links TRBV19 to TRBJ1-1; 7 positions match TRBD1. Trimming at V came to 4 bases and at J to 0 bases, leaving 23 bases not matched to a gene. The germline V gene encodes CDR1 LNHDA and CDR2 SQIVND (reference sequence). The CDR3 is made up of 21 amino acids.

This clonotype was recorded a few times. The rearrangement joins TRBV6-2 or TRBV6-3 to TRBJ1-5; TRBD1 matches 9 bases. This CDR3 has 18 amino acids. CDR1 MNHEY and CDR2 SVGEGT come from the germline V gene. The junction had 11 bases not matched to a gene; V was cut back by 3 bases and J by 2 bases. The CDR3 spells CASSYWEPWTGGNQPQHF. CDR3 bases: TGTGCCAGCAGTTATTGGGAGCCATGGACAGGGGGCAATCAGCCCCAGCATTTT.

The V gene is TRBV6-2 or TRBV6-3, the J gene TRBJ2-1; 7 nucleotides agree with TRBD2. Germline-derived CDR1 and CDR2 are MNHEY and SVGEGT. The CDR3 covers 13 residues. V dropped 7 bases and J dropped 8; count of bases not matched to a gene: 8. The CDR3 DNA reads TGTGCCAGCACCTCGGTGGCGGGAGATGAGCAGTTCTTC. It translates to CASTSVAGDEQFF.

This clonotype has ten or more counts. V usage is TRBV7-8 and J usage is TRBJ1-1; D unresolved. CDR1 is SGHVS and CDR2 is FQNEAQ in the germline V gene. This CDR3 comprises 13 residues. V lost 4 bases and J lost 0, with 6 bases in between. CDR3: CASSYDMNTEAFF. The CDR3 DNA sequence: TGTGCCAGCAGCTACGACATGAACACTGAAGCTTTCTTT.

Here the CDR3 DNA reads TGTGCCAGCAGCGTCAGCACGGCCGAAGAGACCCAGTACTTC. It codes for CASSVSTAEETQYF. The rearrangement uses TRBV7-2 and TRBJ2-5; D ambiguous. V gave up 5 bases and J gave up 3 bases, with 13 bases separating them. CDR1 is SGHTA, CDR2 FQGNSA, per germline. CDR3 length equals 14 residues.

The chain employs TRBV12-3 or TRBV12-4 and TRBJ2-1; D is unclear. Between the trimmed V and J ends, which lost 6 bases and 12 bases, there was a span of 15 bases. CDR3 length: 12 residues. CDR3 bases: TGTGCCAGCAGCCCCCTGACCCGAGGGCAGTTCTTC. Protein sequence: CASSPLTRGQFF.

The table lists this clonotype with a few counts. The rearrangement links TRBV12-3 or TRBV12-4 to TRBJ2-5, with 8 bases that match TRBD1. V lost 4 bases to trimming and J lost 0 bases; unmatched junction nucleotides: 7. The CDR3 length is 16 residues. The CDR3 DNA is TGTGCCAGCAGTTATGGGGACAGGTACCACCAAGAGACCCAGTACTTC. This translates into CASSYGDRYHQETQYF.

This sequence joins TRBV12-5 and TRBJ1-4; D is uncertain. V was pared by 1 base and J by 0 bases, with 12 bases between. This CDR3 is 17 amino acids long. The germline V gene has CDR1 LGHNT and CDR2 FRNRAP. The CDR3 region has the DNA TGTGCTAGTGGTTTGGGGGGTCTGGCGACAACTAATGAAAAACTGTTTTTT. This codes for CASGLGGLATTNEKLFF.

The chain employs TRBV20-1 and TRBJ2-5; D is unclear. The V gene's germline CDR1 is DFQATT and CDR2 SNEGSKA (reference sequence). Trimming cost V 6 bases and J 1 base, with 9 bases left between them. This CDR3 has 12 amino acids. CDR3 DNA: TGCAGTGCCGTTGGCCCCCAAGAGACCCAGTACTTC. It yields the protein CSAVGPQETQYF.

This clonotype came up many times. The V call is TRBV7-2, the J call TRBJ2-1, with a possible D match to TRBD2 (6 bases). This CDR3 is 15 amino acids long. V was pared by 3 bases and J by 0 bases, with 9 bases between. The V gene's germline CDR1 is SGHTA and CDR2 FQGNSA. DNA of the CDR3: TGTGCCAGCAGCTTCACTAGCAGCTCCTACAATGAGCAGTTCTTC. Residues: CASSFTSSSYNEQFF.

J is TRBJ2-7 and V is TRBV7-2; the D gene is possibly TRBD2 (7 bases). This CDR3 is built from 15 residues. CDR1 SGHTA and CDR2 FQGNSA come from the germline V gene. V was shortened by 4 bases and J by 2 bases, with 15 bases between the two germline ends. This chain's CDR3 is CASSSPVGGPYEQYF. In DNA, the CDR3 is TGTGCCAGCAGCTCCCCGGTGGGGGGGCCCTACGAGCAGTACTTC.

The chain combines TRBV7-9 with TRBJ2-2; TRBD1 might be the D (5 bases). Per the germline V gene, CDR1 is SEHNR and CDR2 is FQNEAQ (reference sequence). This CDR3 has 14 amino acids. Trimming shortened V by 5 bases and J by 1 base, and 8 bases separated the two germline ends. The CDR3 sequence: CASSRQMNTGELFF. The CDR3 DNA reads as TGTGCCAGCAGCCGACAGATGAACACCGGGGAGCTGTTTTTT.

This clonotype was recorded a few times. The chain couples TRBV6-1 to TRBJ2-7; 7 bases agree with TRBD2. The junction had 7 bases not matched to a gene; V was cut back by 7 bases and J by 4 bases. CDR3 size: 13 residues. Germline CDR1 and CDR2: MNHNS and SASEGT. The CDR3 coding sequence is TGTGCCAGCAAGGATAGCGGGCGGTACGAGCAGTACTTC. Residues: CASKDSGRYEQYF.